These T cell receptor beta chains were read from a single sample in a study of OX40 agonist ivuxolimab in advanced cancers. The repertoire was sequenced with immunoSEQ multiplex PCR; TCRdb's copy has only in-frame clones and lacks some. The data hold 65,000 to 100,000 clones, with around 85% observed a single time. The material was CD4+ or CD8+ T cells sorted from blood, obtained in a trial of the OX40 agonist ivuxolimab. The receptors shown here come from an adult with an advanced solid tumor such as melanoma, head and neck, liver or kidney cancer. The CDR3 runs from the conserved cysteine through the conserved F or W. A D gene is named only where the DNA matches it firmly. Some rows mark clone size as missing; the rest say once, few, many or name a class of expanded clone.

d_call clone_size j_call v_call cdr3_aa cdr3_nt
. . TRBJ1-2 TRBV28 CASRTAATGSHYGYTF TGTGCCAGCCGCACAGCGGCAACAGGGTCTCACTATGGCTACACCTTC
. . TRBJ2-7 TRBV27 CASSPGGDYEQYF TGTGCCAGCTCCCCGGGCGGGGACTACGAGCAGTACTTC
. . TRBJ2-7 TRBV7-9 CASSFKQNYEQYF TGTGCCAGCAGCTTCAAACAGAACTACGAGCAGTACTTC
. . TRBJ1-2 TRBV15 CATSLDAGTHSGHGYTF TGTGCCACCAGTCTCGATGCCGGGACGCACTCAGGACATGGCTACACCTTC
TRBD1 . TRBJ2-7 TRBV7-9 CASSSRTGTSSYEQYF TGTGCCAGCAGCTCGCGGACAGGGACAAGCTCCTACGAGCAGTACTTC
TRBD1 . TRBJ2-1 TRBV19 CASSRDRGDSEQFF TGTGCCAGTAGCCGGGACAGGGGGGATAGTGAGCAGTTCTTC
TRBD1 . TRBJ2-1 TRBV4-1 CASLMTGGEQFF TGCGCCAGCTTAATGACAGGGGGTGAGCAGTTCTTC
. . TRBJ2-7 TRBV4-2 CASSQEERYEQYF TGTGCCAGCAGCCAAGAGGAGAGGTACGAGCAGTACTTC
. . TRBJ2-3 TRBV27 CASSLVTGTDTQYF TGTGCCAGCAGTTTAGTGACGGGCACAGATACGCAGTATTTT
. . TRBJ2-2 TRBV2 CASIRLPNTGELFF TGTGCCAGCATTCGACTACCGAACACCGGGGAGCTGTTTTTT
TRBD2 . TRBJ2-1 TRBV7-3 CASSHGLAGGRDEQFF TGTGCCAGCAGTCACGGCCTAGCGGGAGGAAGGGATGAGCAGTTCTTC
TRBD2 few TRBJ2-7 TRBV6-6 CASSLAGGAEQYF TGTGCCAGCAGTCTAGCGGGAGGGGCCGAGCAGTACTTC
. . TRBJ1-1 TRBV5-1 CASSLGQRDNTEAFF TGCGCCAGCAGCTTGGGACAAAGGGATAACACTGAAGCTTTCTTT
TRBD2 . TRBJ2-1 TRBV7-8 CASSERGLAGGSSYNEQFF TGTGCCAGCAGCGAGAGGGGACTAGCGGGAGGGAGCTCCTACAATGAGCAGTTCTTC
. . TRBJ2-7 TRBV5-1 CASSSTGAGLSYEQYF TGCGCCAGCAGCTCCACCGGAGCGGGCCTCTCCTACGAGCAGTACTTC
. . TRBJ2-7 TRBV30 CAWSGMDQGEQYF TGTGCCTGGAGCGGGATGGACCAGGGTGAGCAGTACTTC
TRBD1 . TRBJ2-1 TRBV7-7 CASSLGTGLQFF TGTGCTAGCAGCTTGGGGACAGGACTGCAGTTCTTC
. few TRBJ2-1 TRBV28 CASSPSGYSYNEQFF TGTGCCAGCAGCCCCAGCGGGTACTCCTACAATGAGCAGTTCTTC
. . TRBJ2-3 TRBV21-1 CASSKSRGRTPDTQYF TGTGCCAGCAGCAAGAGTAGGGGGCGCACCCCAGATACGCAGTATTTT
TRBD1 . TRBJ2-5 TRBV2 CASSPQTGSGETQYF TGTGCCAGCAGCCCACAGACAGGGTCGGGGGAGACCCAGTACTTC
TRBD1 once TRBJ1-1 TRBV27 CASSPGQGEVNTEAFF TGTGCCAGCAGTCCTGGACAGGGGGAAGTGAACACTGAAGCTTTCTTT
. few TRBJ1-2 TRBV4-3 CASSQAQRLINYGYTF TGCGCCAGCAGCCAAGCCCAGAGACTGATTAACTATGGCTACACCTTC
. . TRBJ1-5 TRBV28 CASKPPRWSNQPQHF TGTGCCAGCAAACCCCCGAGGTGGAGCAATCAGCCCCAGCATTTT
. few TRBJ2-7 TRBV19 CASSPIPASSPYEQYF TGTGCCAGTAGTCCCATACCGGCCTCGAGCCCCTACGAGCAGTACTTC
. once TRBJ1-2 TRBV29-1 CSVEDRQVGYGYTF TGCAGCGTTGAAGATCGGCAGGTTGGCTATGGCTACACCTTC
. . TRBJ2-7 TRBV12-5 CASGLVAGWGVYEQYF TGTGCTAGTGGTTTGGTAGCCGGATGGGGAGTCTACGAGCAGTACTTC
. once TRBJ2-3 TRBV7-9 CASSNPGLGADTQYF TGTGCCAGCAGTAACCCGGGACTCGGCGCAGATACGCAGTATTTT
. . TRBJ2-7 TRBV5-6 CASSRQELYEQYF TGTGCCAGCAGCCGACAGGAACTGTACGAGCAGTACTTC
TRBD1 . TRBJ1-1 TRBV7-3 CASSASARGGAFF TGTGCCAGCAGCGCATCAGCCAGGGGGGGTGCTTTCTTT
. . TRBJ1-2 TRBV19 CASLSQGSYTF TGTGCCAGTCTCTCCCAGGGGAGCTACACCTTC
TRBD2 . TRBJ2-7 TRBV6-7 CASSFPGGYEQYF TGTGCCAGCAGTTTCCCCGGGGGGTACGAGCAGTACTTC
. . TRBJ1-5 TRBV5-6 CASSLYYGGNQPQHF TGTGCCAGCAGCTTGTATTACGGAGGCAATCAGCCCCAGCATTTT
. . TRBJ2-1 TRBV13 CASSLGTTFRNEQFF TGTGCCAGCAGCTTAGGGACAACCTTCCGCAATGAGCAGTTCTTC
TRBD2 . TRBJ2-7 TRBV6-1 CASRVPGLAGEQYF TGTGCCAGCAGAGTCCCCGGACTAGCGGGCGAGCAGTACTTC
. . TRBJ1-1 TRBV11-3 CASSPPNARGRTEAFF TGTGCCAGCTCCCCCCCTAACGCCCGCGGACGGACTGAAGCTTTCTTT
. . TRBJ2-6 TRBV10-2 CASSESYSGANVLTF TGCGCCAGCAGTGAGTCGTACTCTGGGGCCAACGTCCTGACTTTC
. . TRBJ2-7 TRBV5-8 CASSLGYYRWTGDYEQYF TGTGCCAGCAGCTTGGGTTATTATCGGTGGACGGGGGACTACGAGCAGTACTTC
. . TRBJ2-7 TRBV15 CATSRDIDGYYEQYF TGTGCCACCAGCAGAGATATAGACGGATACTACGAGCAGTACTTC
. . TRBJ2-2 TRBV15 CATSKSGNTGELFF TGTGCCACCAGCAAGAGCGGAAACACCGGGGAGCTGTTTTTT
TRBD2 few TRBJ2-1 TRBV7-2 CASSSLAGVLKGNEQFF TGTGCCAGCAGCTCCCTGGCGGGAGTATTGAAAGGGAATGAGCAGTTCTTC
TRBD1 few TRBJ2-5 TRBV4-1 CASSQGTGFEGETQYF TGCGCCAGCAGCCAGGGGACAGGGTTTGAGGGCGAGACCCAGTACTTC
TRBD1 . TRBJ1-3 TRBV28 CASSPGTGPRRNTIYF TGTGCCAGCAGCCCTGGGACAGGACCTAGAAGAAACACCATATATTTT
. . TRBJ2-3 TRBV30 CAWSVLRHADTQYF TGTGCCTGGAGTGTTTTACGGCACGCAGATACGCAGTATTTT
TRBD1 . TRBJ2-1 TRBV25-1 CASSDIGQGDEQFF TGTGCCAGCAGTGATATTGGACAGGGGGATGAGCAGTTCTTC
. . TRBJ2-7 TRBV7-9 CASSSDGRVHEQYF TGTGCCAGCAGTTCCGACGGCCGCGTACACGAGCAGTACTTC
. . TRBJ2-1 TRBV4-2 CASSQEARVRWNEQFF TGTGCCAGCAGCCAAGAAGCAAGGGTTCGATGGAATGAGCAGTTCTTC
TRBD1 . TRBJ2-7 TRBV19 CASSSRKTDRVSHEQYF TGTGCCAGTAGTTCACGAAAAACGGACAGGGTTAGCCACGAGCAGTACTTC
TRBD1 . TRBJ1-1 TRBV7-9 CASSSSAGTGGTEAFF TGTGCCAGCAGCTCCTCTGCCGGGACAGGGGGCACTGAAGCTTTCTTT
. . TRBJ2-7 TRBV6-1 CAVQGSQLEQYF TGTGCCGTCCAGGGTTCACAGCTCGAGCAGTACTTC
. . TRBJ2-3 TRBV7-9 CASSPRRTGTDTQYF TGTGCCAGCAGCCCTAGGCGGACCGGGACAGATACGCAGTATTTT
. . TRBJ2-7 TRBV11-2 CASSLFQGSPSYEQYF TGTGCCAGCAGCCTTTTTCAGGGTTCCCCCTCCTACGAGCAGTACTTC
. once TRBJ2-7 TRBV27 CASSYSGTLNYEQYF TGTGCCAGCAGTTACTCCGGGACATTGAACTACGAGCAGTACTTC
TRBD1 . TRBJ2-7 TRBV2 CASREVGWDRRSYEQYF TGTGCCAGCAGAGAAGTGGGATGGGACAGACGCTCCTACGAGCAGTACTTC
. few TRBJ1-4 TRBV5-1 CASRRYNRVTNEKLFF TGCGCCAGCAGACGATATAACAGGGTCACTAATGAAAAACTGTTTTTT
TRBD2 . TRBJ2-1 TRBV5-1 CASSLALGIGGLAVINEQFF TGCGCCAGCAGCTTGGCCCTAGGTATCGGGGGACTAGCGGTCATCAATGAGCAGTTCTTC